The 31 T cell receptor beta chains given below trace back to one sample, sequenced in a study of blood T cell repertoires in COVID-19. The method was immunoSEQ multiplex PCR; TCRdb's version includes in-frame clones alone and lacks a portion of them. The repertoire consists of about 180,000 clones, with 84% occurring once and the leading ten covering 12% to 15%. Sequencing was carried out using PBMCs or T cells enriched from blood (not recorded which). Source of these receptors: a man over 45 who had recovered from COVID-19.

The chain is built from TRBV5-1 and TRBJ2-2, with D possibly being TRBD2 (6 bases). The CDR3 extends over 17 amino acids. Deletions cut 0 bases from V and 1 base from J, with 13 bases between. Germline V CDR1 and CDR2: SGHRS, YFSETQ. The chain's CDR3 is CASSLGSRGGNTGELFF. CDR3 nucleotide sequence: TGCGCCAGCAGCTTGGGAAGTCGGGGAGGGAACACCGGGGAGCTGTTTTTT.

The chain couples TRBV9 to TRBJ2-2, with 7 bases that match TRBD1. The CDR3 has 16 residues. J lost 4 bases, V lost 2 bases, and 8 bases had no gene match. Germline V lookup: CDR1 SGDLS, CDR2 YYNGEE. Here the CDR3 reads CASSVTTGPGTGELFF. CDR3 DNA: TGTGCCAGCAGCGTGACGACAGGGCCCGGCACCGGGGAGCTGTTTTTT.

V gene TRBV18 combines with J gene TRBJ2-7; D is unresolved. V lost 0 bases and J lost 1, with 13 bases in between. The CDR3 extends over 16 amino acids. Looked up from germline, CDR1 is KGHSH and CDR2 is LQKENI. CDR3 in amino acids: CASSPPSYDGSYEQYF. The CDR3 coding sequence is TGTGCCAGCTCACCACCGAGTTATGATGGTTCCTACGAGCAGTACTTC.

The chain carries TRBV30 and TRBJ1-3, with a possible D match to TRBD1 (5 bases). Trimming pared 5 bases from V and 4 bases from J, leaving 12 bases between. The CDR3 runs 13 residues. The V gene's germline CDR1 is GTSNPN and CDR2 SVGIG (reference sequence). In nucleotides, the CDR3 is TGTGCCTGGCGAGGGGCACCAGGAAACACCATATATTTT. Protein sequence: CAWRGAPGNTIYF.

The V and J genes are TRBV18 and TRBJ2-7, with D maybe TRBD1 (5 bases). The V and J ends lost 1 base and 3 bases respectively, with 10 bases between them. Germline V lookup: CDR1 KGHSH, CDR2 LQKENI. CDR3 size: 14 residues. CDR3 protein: CASSPQKTVYEQYF. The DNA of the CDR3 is TGTGCCAGCTCACCACAGAAGACAGTCTACGAGCAGTACTTC. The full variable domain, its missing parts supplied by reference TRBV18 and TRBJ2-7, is NAGVMQNPRHLVRRRGQEARLRCSPMKGHSHVYWYRQLPEEGLKFMVYLQKENIIDESGMPKERFSAEFPKEGPSILRIQQVVRGDSAAYFCASSPQKTVYEQYFGPGTRLTVT.

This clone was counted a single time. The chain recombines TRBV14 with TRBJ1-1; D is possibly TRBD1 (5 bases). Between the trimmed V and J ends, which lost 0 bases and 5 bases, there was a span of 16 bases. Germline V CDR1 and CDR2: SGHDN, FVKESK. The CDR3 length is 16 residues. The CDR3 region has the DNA TGTGCCAGCAGCCAAGATTTGGGGGGGGTAGGGACTGAAGCTTTCTTT. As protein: CASSQDLGGVGTEAFF.

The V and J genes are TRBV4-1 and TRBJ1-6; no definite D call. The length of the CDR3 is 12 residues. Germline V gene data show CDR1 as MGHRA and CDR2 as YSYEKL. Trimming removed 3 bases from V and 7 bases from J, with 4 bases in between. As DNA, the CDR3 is TGCGCCAGCAGCCACGGGAATTCACCCCTCCACTTT. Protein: CASSHGNSPLHF.

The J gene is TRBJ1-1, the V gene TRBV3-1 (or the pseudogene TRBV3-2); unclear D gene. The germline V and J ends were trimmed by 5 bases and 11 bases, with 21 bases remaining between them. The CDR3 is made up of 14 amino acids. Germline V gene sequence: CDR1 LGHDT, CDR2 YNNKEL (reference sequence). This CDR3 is CASSKVADSPQAFF. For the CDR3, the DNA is TGTGCCAGCAGCAAGGTGGCGGACTCGCCCCAGGCTTTCTTT.

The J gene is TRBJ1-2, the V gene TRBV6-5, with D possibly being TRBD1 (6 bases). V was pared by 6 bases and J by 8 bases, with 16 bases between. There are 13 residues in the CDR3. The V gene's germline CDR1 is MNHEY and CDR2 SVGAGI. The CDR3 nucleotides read TGTGCCAGCAGGAATTCAGGGGTAGGCGGCTACACCTTC. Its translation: CASRNSGVGGYTF.

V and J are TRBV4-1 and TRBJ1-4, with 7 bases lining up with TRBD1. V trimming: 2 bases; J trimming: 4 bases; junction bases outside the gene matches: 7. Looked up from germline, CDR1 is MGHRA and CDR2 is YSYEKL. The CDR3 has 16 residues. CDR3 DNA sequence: TGCGCCAGCAGCCAAAGCCCCGGGACAGTTAATGAAAAACTGTTTTTT. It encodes CASSQSPGTVNEKLFF.

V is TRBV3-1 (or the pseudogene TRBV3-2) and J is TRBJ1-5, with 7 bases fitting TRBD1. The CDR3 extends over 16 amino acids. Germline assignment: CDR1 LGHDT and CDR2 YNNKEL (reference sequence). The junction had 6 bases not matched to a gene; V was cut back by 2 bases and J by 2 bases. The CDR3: CASSQSLTGGNQPQHF. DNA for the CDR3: TGTGCCAGCAGCCAAAGCCTAACAGGGGGCAATCAGCCCCAGCATTTT.

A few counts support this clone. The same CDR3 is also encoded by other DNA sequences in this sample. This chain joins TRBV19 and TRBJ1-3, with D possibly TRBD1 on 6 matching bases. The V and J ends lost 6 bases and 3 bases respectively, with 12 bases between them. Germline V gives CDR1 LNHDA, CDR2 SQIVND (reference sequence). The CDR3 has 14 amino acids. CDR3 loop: CASRETGYGNTIYF. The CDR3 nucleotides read TGTGCCAGTAGGGAAACAGGGTATGGAAACACCATATATTTT.

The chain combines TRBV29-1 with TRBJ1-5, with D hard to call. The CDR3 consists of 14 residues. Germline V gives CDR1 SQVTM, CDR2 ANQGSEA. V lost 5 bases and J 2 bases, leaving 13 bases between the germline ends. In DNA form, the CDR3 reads TGCAGCGTTTGTTGGGGAGCGGGCAATCAGCCCCAGCATTTT. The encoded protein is CSVCWGAGNQPQHF.

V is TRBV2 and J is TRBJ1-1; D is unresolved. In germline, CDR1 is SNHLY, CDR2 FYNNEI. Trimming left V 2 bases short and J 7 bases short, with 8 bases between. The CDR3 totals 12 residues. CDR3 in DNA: TGTGCCAGCAGTGAATTGGCAGTTGAAGCTTTCTTT. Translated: CASSELAVEAFF.

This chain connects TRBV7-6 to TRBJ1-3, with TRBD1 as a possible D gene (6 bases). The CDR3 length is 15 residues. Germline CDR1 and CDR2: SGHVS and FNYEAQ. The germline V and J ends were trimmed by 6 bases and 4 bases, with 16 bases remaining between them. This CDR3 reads CASRSHRESGNTIYF. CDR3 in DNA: TGTGCCAGCAGATCTCACAGGGAGTCAGGAAACACCATATATTTT.

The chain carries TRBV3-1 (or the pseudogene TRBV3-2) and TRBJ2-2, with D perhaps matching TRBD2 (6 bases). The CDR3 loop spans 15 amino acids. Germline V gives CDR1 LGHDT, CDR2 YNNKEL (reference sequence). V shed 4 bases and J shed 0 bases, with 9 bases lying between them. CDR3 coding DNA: TGTGCCAGCAGCCCTCGCGGGACGAACACCGGGGAGCTGTTTTTT. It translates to CASSPRGTNTGELFF.

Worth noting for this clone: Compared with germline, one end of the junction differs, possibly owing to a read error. This CDR3 is CASSKYWANEKLFF. Written as DNA, the CDR3 is TGTGCCAGCAGTAAATATTGGGCGAATGAAAAACTGTTTTTT. The V and J genes are TRBV19 and TRBJ1-4; unclear D gene. CDR1 and CDR2 from the germline V gene are LNHDA and SQIVND (reference sequence). There are 14 residues in the CDR3.

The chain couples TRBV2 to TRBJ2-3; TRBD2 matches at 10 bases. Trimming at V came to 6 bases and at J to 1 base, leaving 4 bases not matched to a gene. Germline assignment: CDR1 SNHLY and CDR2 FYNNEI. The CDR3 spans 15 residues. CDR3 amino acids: CASRRGTSGTDTQYF. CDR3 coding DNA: TGTGCCAGCAGGCGCGGGACTAGCGGCACAGATACGCAGTATTTT.

The CDR3 DNA reads TGTGCCAGCTCACCCCAGTCGGGTCTAGCGGGTACCGGGGAGCTGTTTTTT. Residues: CASSPQSGLAGTGELFF. This chain joins TRBV18 and TRBJ2-2; 8 bases fit TRBD2. Trimming removed 3 bases from V and 5 bases from J; junction bases left unmatched: 11. Per the germline V gene, CDR1 is KGHSH and CDR2 is LQKENI. The CDR3 runs to 17 residues.

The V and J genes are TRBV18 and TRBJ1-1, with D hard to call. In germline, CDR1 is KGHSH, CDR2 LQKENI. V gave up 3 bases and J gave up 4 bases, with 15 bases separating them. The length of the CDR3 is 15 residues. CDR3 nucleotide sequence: TGTGCCAGCTCACCGGACTCCATTGGTGGCACTGAAGCTTTCTTT. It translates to CASSPDSIGGTEAFF.

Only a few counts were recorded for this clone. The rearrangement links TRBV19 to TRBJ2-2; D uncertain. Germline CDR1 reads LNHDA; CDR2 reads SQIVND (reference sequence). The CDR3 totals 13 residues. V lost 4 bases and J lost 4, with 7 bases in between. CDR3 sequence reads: CASSKFSTGELFF. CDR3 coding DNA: TGTGCCAGTAGTAAGTTCAGCACCGGGGAGCTGTTTTTT.

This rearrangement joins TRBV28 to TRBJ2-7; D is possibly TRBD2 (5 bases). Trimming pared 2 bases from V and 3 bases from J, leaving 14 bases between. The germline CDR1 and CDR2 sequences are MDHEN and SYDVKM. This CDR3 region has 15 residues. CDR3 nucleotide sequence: TGTGCCAGCAGTTTACAGCTAAGCGGTGTCTACGAGCAGTACTTC. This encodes CASSLQLSGVYEQYF.

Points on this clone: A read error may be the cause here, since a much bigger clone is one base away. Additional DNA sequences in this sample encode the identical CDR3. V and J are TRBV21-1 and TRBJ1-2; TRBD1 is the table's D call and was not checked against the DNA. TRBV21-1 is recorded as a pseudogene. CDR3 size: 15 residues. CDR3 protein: CASRGDRGRSYGYTF. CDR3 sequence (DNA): TGTGCTAGCAGAGGGGACAGGGGAAGAAGCTATGGCTACACCTTC.

CDR3 bases: TGTGCCAGCACCGGACAGGGAGAGGATACGCAGTATTTT. The encoded protein is CASTGQGEDTQYF. The rearrangement uses TRBV12-3 or TRBV12-4 and TRBJ2-3; 8 bases fit TRBD1. The CDR3 has 13 residues. V was pared by 7 bases and J by 6 bases, with 6 bases of the junction left unmatched.

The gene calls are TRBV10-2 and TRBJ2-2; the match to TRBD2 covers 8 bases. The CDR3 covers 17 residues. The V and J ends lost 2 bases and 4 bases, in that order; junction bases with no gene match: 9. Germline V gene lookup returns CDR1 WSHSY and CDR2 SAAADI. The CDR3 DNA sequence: TGCGCCAGCAGTGAGCGGGGCGGGGGGCTAAGCACCGGGGAGCTGTTTTTT. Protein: CASSERGGGLSTGELFF.

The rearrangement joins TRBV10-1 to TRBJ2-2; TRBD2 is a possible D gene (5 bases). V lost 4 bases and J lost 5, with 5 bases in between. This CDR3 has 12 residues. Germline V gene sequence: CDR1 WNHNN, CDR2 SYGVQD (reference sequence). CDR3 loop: CASSGGTGELFF. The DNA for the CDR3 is TGCGCCAGCAGTGGAGGGACCGGGGAGCTGTTTTTT.

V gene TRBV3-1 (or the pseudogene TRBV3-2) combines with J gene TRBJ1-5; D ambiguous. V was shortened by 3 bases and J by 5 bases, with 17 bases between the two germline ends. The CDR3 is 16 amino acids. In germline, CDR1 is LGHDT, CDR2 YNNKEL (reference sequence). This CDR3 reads CASSQGSTGLYQPQHF. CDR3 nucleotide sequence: TGTGCCAGCAGCCAGGGGAGTACTGGCCTTTATCAGCCCCAGCATTTT.

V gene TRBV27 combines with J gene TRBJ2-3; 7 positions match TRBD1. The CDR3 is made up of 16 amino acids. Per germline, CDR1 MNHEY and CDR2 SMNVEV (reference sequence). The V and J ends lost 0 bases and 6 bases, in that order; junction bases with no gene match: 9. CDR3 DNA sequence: TGTGCCAGCAGTTTATCGCCGGGACAGATGGGGGATACGCAGTATTTT. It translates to CASSLSPGQMGDTQYF.

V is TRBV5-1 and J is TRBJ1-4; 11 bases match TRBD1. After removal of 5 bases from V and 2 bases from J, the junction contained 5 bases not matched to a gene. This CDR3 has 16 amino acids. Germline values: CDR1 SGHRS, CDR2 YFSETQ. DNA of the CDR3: TGCGCCAGCAGGCGGACAGGGGGCTCGACTAATGAAAAACTGTTTTTT. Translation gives CASRRTGGSTNEKLFF.

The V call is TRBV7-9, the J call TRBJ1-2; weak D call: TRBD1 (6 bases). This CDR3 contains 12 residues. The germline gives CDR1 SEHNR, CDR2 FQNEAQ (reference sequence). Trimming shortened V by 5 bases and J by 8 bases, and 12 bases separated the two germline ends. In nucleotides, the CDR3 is TGTGCCAGCAGCGCCAACAGGGAGGGCTACACCTTC. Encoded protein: CASSANREGYTF.

The CDR3 loop reads CASSLDRGTEAFF. The DNA of the CDR3 is TGTGCCAGCTCACTTGACAGGGGGACTGAAGCTTTCTTT. V gene TRBV18 combines with J gene TRBJ1-1; 9 nucleotides align to TRBD1. CDR3 size: 13 residues. Unmatched junction bases numbered 2, after V lost 4 bases and J lost 5 bases. Per germline, CDR1 KGHSH and CDR2 LQKENI.